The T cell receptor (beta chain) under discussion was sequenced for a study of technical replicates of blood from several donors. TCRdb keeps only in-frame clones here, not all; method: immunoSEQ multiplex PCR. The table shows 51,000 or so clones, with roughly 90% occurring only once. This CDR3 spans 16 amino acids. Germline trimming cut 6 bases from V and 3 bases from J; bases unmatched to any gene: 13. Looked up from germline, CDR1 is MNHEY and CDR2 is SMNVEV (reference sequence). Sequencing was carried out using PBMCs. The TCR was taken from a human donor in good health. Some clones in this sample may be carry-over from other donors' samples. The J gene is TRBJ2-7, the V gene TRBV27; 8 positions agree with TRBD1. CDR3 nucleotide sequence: TGTGCCAGCAGCCGACAGGGGTCCTTCCATCACTACGAGCAGTACTTC. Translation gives CASSRQGSFHHYEQYF.